What follows describes a single T cell receptor (beta chain). Germline values: CDR1 SGHTA, CDR2 FQGNSA. The length of the CDR3 is 14 residues. The germline V and J ends were trimmed by 4 bases and 5 bases, with 15 bases remaining between them. The record originates from a study of shared clonotypes between healthy human individuals. Produced via immunoSEQ multiplex PCR; TCRdb's table is partial and in-frame only. The table shows hundreds of thousands of clones, with more than 75% occurring only once. The chain couples TRBV7-2 to TRBJ2-7; D may be TRBD1 (5 bases). The origin of this receptor is a woman aged 40-49 years in good health. Some clones in this sample may be carry-over from other donors' samples. The material sequenced was PBMCs. CDR3 nucleotides: TGTGCCAGCAGCTCCGCTGGTACAGGCCACGAGCAGTACTTC. This sequence encodes CASSSAGTGHEQYF.